Each of the 23 T cell receptor beta chains below was sequenced from the same sample in a study of T cell responses to AZD1222 COVID-19 vaccine. Libraries were prepared by immunoSEQ multiplex PCR; TCRdb keeps only in-frame clonotypes and omits some of them. The data show 110,000 or so clones, about nine tenths seen once. This specimen was peripheral blood, taken on day 0 of AZD1222 vaccination. These receptors all stem from an adult in good health.

The rearrangement uses TRBV12-3 or TRBV12-4 and TRBJ1-2, with 9 bases that match TRBD1. The CDR3 totals 13 residues. V dropped 6 bases and J dropped 8; count of bases not matched to a gene: 7. The CDR3 DNA follows: TGTGCCAGCAGCGTCACAGGGGGCGGCGGCTACACCTTC. Its translation: CASSVTGGGGYTF.

In this sample, this clone turned up a few times. An end of the junction differs from the germline gene, which may be a read error. The J gene is TRBJ2-3, the V gene TRBV20-1, with unresolved D. In germline, CDR1 is DFQATT, CDR2 SNEGSKA (reference sequence). The CDR3 loop spans 8 amino acids. The CDR3 nucleotides are TGTGCGACAGATACGCAGTATTTT. Its protein is CATDTQYF.

This chain joins TRBV7-9 and TRBJ1-6; 7 bases line up with TRBD1. CDR3 length: 12 residues. Germline trimming cut 5 bases from V and 8 bases from J; bases unmatched to any gene: 0. In germline, CDR1 is SEHNR, CDR2 FQNEAQ (reference sequence). The CDR3, as DNA: TGTGCCAGCAGCCAGGGGGATTCACCCCTCCACTTT. This codes for CASSQGDSPLHF.

CDR3 sequence (DNA): TGTGCTAGTGCCCAAGGCCCAGGACTCTACGAGCAGTACTTC. It yields the protein CASAQGPGLYEQYF. The chain employs TRBV12-5 and TRBJ2-7; possible D gene TRBD2, 5 bases. V dropped 7 bases and J dropped 3 bases, with 16 bases sitting between them. The CDR3 extends over 14 amino acids. The germline V gene encodes CDR1 LGHNT and CDR2 FRNRAP.

The genes are TRBV5-4 and TRBJ1-2, with D perhaps matching TRBD1 (5 bases). There are 15 residues in the CDR3. The germline V and J ends were trimmed by 3 bases and 8 bases, with 20 bases remaining between them. Germline lookup yields CDR1 SGHNT and CDR2 YYREEE (reference sequence). This chain's CDR3 is CASSSTPGQGFGYTF. The CDR3 bases are TGTGCCAGCAGCTCCACTCCGGGGCAGGGATTCGGCTACACCTTC.

This chain uses TRBV18 with TRBJ2-3, with 8 bases lining up with TRBD1. This CDR3 is 17 amino acids long. CDR1 and CDR2 from the germline V gene are KGHSH and LQKENI. The V gene end was trimmed by 0 bases and the J gene end by 2 bases; junction bases not matched to a gene: 7. The CDR3 region is CASSPPWTGRFTDTQYF. The CDR3 DNA follows: TGTGCCAGCTCACCACCGTGGACAGGGAGGTTCACAGATACGCAGTATTTT.

The chain recombines TRBV5-1 with TRBJ2-1, with 8 bases identical to TRBD1. The CDR3 has 13 amino acids. J lost 13 bases, V lost 0 bases, and 6 bases had no gene match. CDR1 and CDR2 (germline): SGHRS, YFSETQ. This chain's CDR3 is CASSLGLGTGQFF. CDR3 bases: TGCGCCAGCAGCTTGGGGCTAGGGACAGGTCAGTTCTTC.

This chain joins TRBV18 and TRBJ1-1; weak D call: TRBD1 (5 bases). Trimming took 8 bases from V and 3 from J, leaving 19 bases between them. Germline V gene lookup returns CDR1 KGHSH and CDR2 LQKENI. The CDR3 is 15 amino acids. The CDR3 nucleotides read TGTGCCAGCGGCTCGGGGGAGGGATTGTACACTGAAGCTTTCTTT. Translating it yields CASGSGEGLYTEAFF.

This clone was seen a handful of times. The chain couples TRBV18 to TRBJ2-3; TRBD1 agrees at 8 bases. Unmatched junction bases numbered 12, after V lost 1 base and J lost 6 bases. This CDR3 is built from 17 residues. Looked up from germline, CDR1 is KGHSH and CDR2 is LQKENI. The CDR3 spells CASSPLPSAGGSDTQYF. The CDR3 DNA reads TGTGCCAGCTCACCACTCCCTTCGGCAGGGGGCTCGGATACGCAGTATTTT.

The CDR3 here is CASSLVTGNSPLHF. The DNA for the CDR3 is TGCGCCAGCAGCTTGGTGACTGGTAATTCACCCCTCCACTTT. This chain uses TRBV5-1 with TRBJ1-6; D is uncertain. Germline lookup yields CDR1 SGHRS and CDR2 YFSETQ. This CDR3 region has 14 residues. The ends were cut back, 0 bases at V and 6 bases at J, with 7 bases in the middle.

The V gene is TRBV7-2, the J gene TRBJ2-3; the D is unclear. Per germline, CDR1 SGHTA and CDR2 FQGNSA. This CDR3 region has 15 residues. V was shortened by 1 base and J by 4 bases, with 12 bases between the two germline ends. In DNA, the CDR3 is TGTGCCAGCAGCTTAGGGATTCTAGGAGCAGATACGCAGTATTTT. Protein sequence: CASSLGILGADTQYF.

This clone has only a few counts. CDR3 amino acids: CASSDPGQTPGNTIYF. The DNA of the CDR3 is TGCGCCAGCAGCGACCCGGGACAAACCCCCGGAAACACCATATATTTT. The chain links TRBV5-1 to TRBJ1-3, with TRBD1 as a possible D gene (6 bases). V was shortened by 4 bases and J by 4 bases, with 18 bases between the two germline ends. Germline V gives CDR1 SGHRS, CDR2 YFSETQ. There are 16 residues in the CDR3.

V and J are TRBV5-1 and TRBJ2-1; the D gene is possibly TRBD1 (5 bases). V dropped 0 bases and J dropped 7 bases, with 5 bases sitting between them. This CDR3 region has 12 residues. Germline CDR1 reads SGHRS; CDR2 reads YFSETQ. The CDR3 DNA follows: TGCGCCAGCAGCTTGGGACAGAATGAGCAGTTCTTC. This encodes CASSLGQNEQFF.

To note about this clone: The junction departs from the called germline gene at one end, perhaps through a read error. This chain connects TRBV5-6 to TRBJ1-2; TRBD1 matches at 9 bases. There are 13 residues in the CDR3. Per the germline V gene, CDR1 is SGHDT and CDR2 is YYEEEE. CDR3 sequence: CASSPGQGGLEGF. In DNA, the CDR3 is TGTGCCAGCAGCCCGGGACAGGGAGGGCTAGAGGGCTTC.

The chain uses TRBV18 and TRBJ2-3; TRBD2 matches at 10 bases. CDR1 and CDR2 from the germline V gene are KGHSH and LQKENI. V dropped 2 bases and J dropped 7; count of bases not matched to a gene: 6. The CDR3 extends over 15 amino acids. This chain's CDR3 is CASSPGLAGDYTQYF. The CDR3, as DNA: TGTGCCAGCTCACCAGGTCTAGCGGGGGACTATACGCAGTATTTT. Supplemented by reference TRBV18 and TRBJ2-3, the full variable domain reads NAGVMQNPRHLVRRRGQEARLRCSPMKGHSHVYWYRQLPEEGLKFMVYLQKENIIDESGMPKERFSAEFPKEGPSILRIQQVVRGDSAAYFCASSPGLAGDYTQYFGPGTRLTVL.

The chain carries TRBV6-5 and TRBJ2-6; D is undetermined. The V gene's germline CDR1 is MNHEY and CDR2 SVGAGI. V lost 9 bases and J 0 bases, leaving 12 bases between the germline ends. The CDR3 sequence is 15 residues long. In nucleotides, the CDR3 is TGTGCCAGTGGCTATGGGTTCTCTGGGGCCAACGTCCTGACTTTC. Its translation is CASGYGFSGANVLTF.

V and J are TRBV6-2 or TRBV6-3 and TRBJ2-2, with TRBD2 matching 12 bases. CDR1 is MNHEY, CDR2 SVGEGT, per germline. CDR3 length: 17 residues. V shed 3 bases and J 3 bases; nucleotides not matched to a gene: 5. CDR3 protein: CASSYRLAGADTGELFF. Written as DNA, the CDR3 is TGTGCCAGCAGTTATCGACTAGCGGGAGCCGACACCGGGGAGCTGTTTTTT.

The V and J genes are TRBV5-1 and TRBJ2-3, with D perhaps matching TRBD2 (5 bases). V was cut by 2 bases and J by 3 bases, with 7 bases left in between. The CDR3 extends over 13 amino acids. In germline, CDR1 is SGHRS, CDR2 YFSETQ. The CDR3 sequence is CASSFSGTDTQYF. The CDR3 DNA follows: TGCGCCAGCAGCTTCTCGGGAACAGATACGCAGTATTTT.

The J gene is TRBJ1-1, the V gene TRBV11-2, with D perhaps matching TRBD1 (6 bases). V was clipped by 3 bases and J by 1 base, with 12 bases between them. Germline V gene data show CDR1 as SGHAT and CDR2 as FQNNGV. CDR3 size: 15 residues. CDR3 DNA: TGTGCCAGCAGCTTTGAGACAGGATCGAACACTGAAGCTTTCTTT. Amino acid sequence: CASSFETGSNTEAFF.

The chain employs TRBV27 and TRBJ2-1, with D perhaps matching TRBD2 (6 bases). CDR1 MNHEY and CDR2 SMNVEV come from the germline V gene (reference sequence). V dropped 9 bases and J dropped 6 bases, with 18 bases sitting between them. This CDR3 contains 14 residues. The DNA of the CDR3 is TGTGCCAGTTCCGGGACTTGGGATACCAATGAGCAGTTCTTC. This codes for CASSGTWDTNEQFF.

The chain recombines TRBV28 with TRBJ2-5; 12 nucleotides align to TRBD2. The ends lost 6 bases at V and 2 bases at J; junction bases unmatched: 4. Germline V gives CDR1 MDHEN, CDR2 SYDVKM. This CDR3 contains 15 residues. The CDR3 bases are TGTGCCAGCAGCCAAGGGACTAGCGGGCAAGAGACCCAGTACTTC. Protein product: CASSQGTSGQETQYF.

This clone was observed once. This chain uses TRBV5-6 with TRBJ1-5, with D perhaps TRBD1 (5 bases). Germline-derived CDR1 and CDR2 are SGHDT and YYEEEE. Trimming took 4 bases from V and 4 from J, leaving 15 bases between them. The CDR3 has 15 amino acids. CDR3 residues: CASSQGFSANQPQHF. CDR3 coding DNA: TGTGCCAGCAGCCAGGGCTTCTCAGCAAATCAGCCCCAGCATTTT.

The rearrangement joins TRBV28 to TRBJ2-3; weak D call: TRBD2 (7 bases). Germline V lookup: CDR1 MDHEN, CDR2 SYDVKM. V was cut by 6 bases and J by 5 bases, with 18 bases left in between. The CDR3 has 15 amino acids. The CDR3 here is CASSWGGEMEDTQYF. CDR3 coding DNA: TGTGCCAGCAGCTGGGGGGGCGAAATGGAAGATACGCAGTATTTT.